This T cell receptor (beta chain) was recovered during a study of control samples from healthy donors and cancer patients. Using immunoSEQ multiplex PCR, the repertoire was profiled, and TCRdb retains in-frame clones only, with some absent. In the table there are about 18,000 clones, around 83% of which are singletons. CDR1 is SEHNR and CDR2 is FQNEAQ in the germline V gene (reference sequence). The length of the CDR3 is 16 residues. V trimming: 4 bases; J trimming: 4 bases; junction bases outside the gene matches: 6. The J gene is TRBJ2-3, the V gene TRBV7-9; 12 nucleotides align to TRBD2. The sample comprised PBMCs. This sequence was found in an elderly man with head and neck cancer. This CDR3 is CASSSRLAGVPDTQYF. The CDR3 DNA follows: TGTGCCAGCAGCTCCCGACTAGCGGGAGTCCCAGATACGCAGTATTTT.